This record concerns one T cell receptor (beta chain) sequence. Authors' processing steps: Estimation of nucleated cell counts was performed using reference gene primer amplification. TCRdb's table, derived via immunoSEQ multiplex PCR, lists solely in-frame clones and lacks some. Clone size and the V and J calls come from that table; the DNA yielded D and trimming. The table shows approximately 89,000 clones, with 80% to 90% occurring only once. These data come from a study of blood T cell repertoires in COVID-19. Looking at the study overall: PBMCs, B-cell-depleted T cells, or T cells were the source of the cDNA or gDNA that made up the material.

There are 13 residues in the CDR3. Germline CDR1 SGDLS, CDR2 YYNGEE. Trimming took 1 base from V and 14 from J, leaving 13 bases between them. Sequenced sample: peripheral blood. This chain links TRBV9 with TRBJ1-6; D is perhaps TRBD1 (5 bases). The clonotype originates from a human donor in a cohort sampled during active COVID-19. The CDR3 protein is CASSVSGGGSLHF. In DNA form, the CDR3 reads TGTGCCAGCAGCGTATCCGGGGGAGGCTCCCTCCACTTT.